The sequence of this TCR beta chain was determined in a study of Graves' ophthalmopathy and Graves' hyperthyroidism. In this sample, this clonotype turned up many times. As the template, RNA transcripts were used to amplify TCR beta CDR3 regions. HTBI primers served in a first-round RT-PCR, which a second-round multiplex PCR followed. MiXCR, run by TCRdb on the multiplex PCR reads, gives a single entry per CDR3 protein. The sample yields about 15,000 distinct CDR3 sequences, 50% seen once. Sequenced sample: peripheral blood. The sequence derives from a woman under 40 with Graves' ophthalmopathy.

The CDR3 DNA follows: TGTGCCATCAGTGAGCAAACGGGAGGGCTAGGTGAGCAGTTCTTC. Its protein product is CAISEQTGGLGEQFF. V usage is TRBV10-3 and J usage is TRBJ2-1; 8 bases line up with TRBD2. CDR3 size: 15 residues. J was trimmed by 9 bases and V by 2 bases; bases with no gene match: 9. The germline V gene encodes CDR1 ENHRY and CDR2 SYGVKD.